Below are 29 T cell receptor beta chains sequenced from a single sample in a study of T cell changes during pregnancy in multiple sclerosis. TCRdb's copy holds only in-frame clones and misses some; the assay was immunoSEQ multiplex PCR. Of around 50,000 clones in the sample, approximately 87% were seen once. The specimen was peripheral blood from another person, used as feeder cells. The receptors shown here come from a human donor whose cells served as feeder cells for cultures in a pregnancy study.

The V gene is TRBV6-5, the J gene TRBJ1-1; D is possibly TRBD1 (5 bases). Trimming took 8 bases from V and 1 from J, leaving 14 bases between them. CDR3 size: 14 residues. CDR1 and CDR2 from the germline V gene are MNHEY and SVGAGI. The CDR3 sequence is CASRGLPGNTEAFF. CDR3 DNA sequence: TGTGCCAGCCGGGGCCTTCCTGGGAACACTGAAGCTTTCTTT.

The rearrangement uses TRBV5-1 and TRBJ2-7; TRBD2 matches 9 bases. The V segment lost 3 bases and the J segment 1 base; nucleotides outside the gene matches: 5. The germline CDR1 and CDR2 sequences are SGHRS and YFSETQ. The CDR3 totals 15 residues. CDR3 coding DNA: TGCGCCAGCAGCTGGATAGCGGGAGAGTCCTACGAGCAGTACTTC. This codes for CASSWIAGESYEQYF.

The chain is built from TRBV5-6 and TRBJ2-3; the match to TRBD1 covers 9 bases. Losses at the gene ends were 3 bases for V and 4 bases for J; bases not matched to a gene: 9. CDR1 and CDR2 from the germline V gene are SGHDT and YYEEEE. The CDR3 spans 16 residues. This chain's CDR3 is CASSSATGGRADTQYF. The CDR3 nucleotides read TGTGCCAGCAGCTCCGCTACAGGGGGCCGAGCAGATACGCAGTATTTT.

The chain has TRBV6-6 and TRBJ1-2; perhaps TRBD1 as D (5 bases). The V gene lost 5 bases and the J gene lost 7 bases, with 17 bases spanning the gap. The CDR3 covers 14 residues. Per germline, CDR1 MNHNY and CDR2 SVGAGI (reference sequence). The CDR3 DNA follows: TGTGCCAGCAGTCGACATCAGGGAGGCGGTGGCTACACCTTC. As protein: CASSRHQGGGGYTF.

The rearrangement links TRBV7-3 to TRBJ2-3; D unresolved. This CDR3 spans 13 amino acids. Germline V gene lookup returns CDR1 SGHTA and CDR2 FQGTGA. Trimming stripped 0 bases from V and 5 bases from J, with 6 bases between. As DNA, the CDR3 is TGTGCCAGCAGCTTAACGTTGGGAGATACGCAGTATTTT. Its protein is CASSLTLGDTQYF.

The DNA of the CDR3 is TGTGCCAGTAGTCCCGGACAGGGTTGGCAGCCCCAGCATTTT. Amino acid sequence: CASSPGQGWQPQHF. The V call is TRBV19, the J call TRBJ1-5; 8 bases map to TRBD1. Looked up from germline, CDR1 is LNHDA and CDR2 is SQIVND (reference sequence). This CDR3 comprises 14 residues. V shed 5 bases and J 7 bases; nucleotides not matched to a gene: 7. Full variable domain (remainder filled in from reference TRBV19 and TRBJ1-5): DGGITQSPKYLFRKEGQNVTLSCEQNLNHDAMYWYRQDPGQGLRLIYYSQIVNDFQKGDIAEGYSVSREKKESFPLTVTSAQKNPTAFYLCASSPGQGWQPQHFGDGTRLSIL.

V and J are TRBV5-1 and TRBJ1-1; no reliable D call. V was clipped by 1 base and J by 5 bases, with 12 bases between them. Germline CDR1 is SGHRS and CDR2 is YFSETQ. This CDR3 spans 14 amino acids. CDR3 nucleotides: TGCGCCAGCAGCTTGTCAGTTAAAACGACTGAAGCTTTCTTT. Protein product: CASSLSVKTTEAFF.

This chain uses TRBV28 with TRBJ1-5; 7 nucleotides agree with TRBD1. The CDR3 runs to 14 residues. V dropped 6 bases and J dropped 6; count of bases not matched to a gene: 8. Germline CDR1 MDHEN, CDR2 SYDVKM. CDR3 sequence reads: CASRTGKKVQPQHF. DNA of the CDR3: TGTGCCAGCAGGACAGGGAAGAAAGTTCAGCCCCAGCATTTT.

The rearrangement joins TRBV7-9 to TRBJ1-5; TRBD1 aligns across 7 bases. In germline, CDR1 is SEHNR, CDR2 FQNEAQ (reference sequence). The CDR3 sequence is 13 residues long. J lost 5 bases, V lost 5 bases, and 3 bases had no gene match. CDR3 bases: TGTGCCAGCAGCCCACAGGGGCATCAGCCCCAGCATTTT. It encodes CASSPQGHQPQHF.

The chain joins TRBV7-3 to TRBJ2-7, with TRBD1 identical over 7 bases. The CDR3 contains 13 residues. V lost 4 bases and J lost 9; bases outside the gene matches: 9. Germline CDR1 and CDR2: SGHTA and FQGTGA. CDR3: CASSSRQGTAQYF. The CDR3 nucleotides read TGTGCCAGCAGCTCCCGACAGGGTACGGCGCAGTACTTC.

The genes are TRBV9 and TRBJ1-1; D is unresolved. Germline CDR1 and CDR2: SGDLS and YYNGEE. The CDR3 totals 15 residues. Trimming cost V 1 base and J 2 bases, with 12 bases left between them. The CDR3 loop is CASSVNVGDNTEAFF. CDR3 in DNA: TGTGCCAGCAGCGTAAACGTCGGGGATAACACTGAAGCTTTCTTT.

This chain uses TRBV28 with TRBJ2-3, with 7 bases matching TRBD2. CDR3 length equals 15 residues. Germline V gene sequence: CDR1 MDHEN, CDR2 SYDVKM. With V trimmed by 1 base and J by 2 bases, 3 bases remained unmatched. The CDR3 here is CASSLSRGVTDTQYF. The CDR3 nucleotides read TGTGCCAGCAGTTTATCCCGGGGGGTCACAGATACGCAGTATTTT.

The gene calls are TRBV11-2 and TRBJ1-2, with D hard to call. The CDR3 is made up of 14 amino acids. Trimming cost V 5 bases and J 8 bases, with 18 bases left between them. In germline, CDR1 is SGHAT, CDR2 FQNNGV. The CDR3 coding sequence is TGTGCCAGCAGCCCAGGTGGGGAATCTGGCGGCTACACCTTC. This translates into CASSPGGESGGYTF.

In its sample, this clone was seen once. The V gene is TRBV4-1, the J gene TRBJ2-6; TRBD1 might be the D (7 bases). V gave up 2 bases and J gave up 2 bases, with 16 bases separating them. The CDR3 runs to 18 residues. CDR1 and CDR2 (germline): MGHRA, YSYEKL. The CDR3 reads CASSQRSGGGTGANVLTF. CDR3 nucleotides: TGCGCCAGCAGCCAACGAAGTGGAGGGGGCACTGGGGCCAACGTCCTGACTTTC.

This clone occurred a few times. The chain joins TRBV6-5 to TRBJ2-5; 9 bases agree with TRBD2. V was clipped by 2 bases and J by 2 bases; unmatched bases: 3. Looked up from germline, CDR1 is MNHEY and CDR2 is SVGAGI. There are 15 residues in the CDR3. The CDR3 nucleotides read TGTGCCAGCAGTTACCCCACTAGCGGGCAAGAGACCCAGTACTTC. This sequence encodes CASSYPTSGQETQYF.

J is TRBJ2-7 and V is TRBV5-6, with D possibly called TRBD1 or TRBD2 (5 bases each). This CDR3 has 14 amino acids. Germline V gene sequence: CDR1 SGHDT, CDR2 YYEEEE. Trimming took 7 bases from V and 3 from J, leaving 17 bases between them. CDR3 nucleotide sequence: TGTGCCAGCGGTTATTCCGGGACGAGCTACGAGCAGTACTTC. This encodes CASGYSGTSYEQYF.

This chain uses TRBV29-1 with TRBJ1-1, with 9 bases identical to TRBD1. V was pared by 7 bases and J by 10 bases, with 10 bases of the junction left unmatched. Germline lookup yields CDR1 SQVTM and CDR2 ANQGSEA. The CDR3 has 12 amino acids. CDR3 in amino acids: CSARDRDRRAFF. As DNA, the CDR3 is TGCAGCGCCCGGGACAGGGATCGCAGAGCTTTCTTT.

CDR3 protein: CSALGSIAGVSTDTQYF. In DNA form, the CDR3 reads TGCAGCGCCCTGGGATCTATAGCGGGGGTTAGCACAGATACGCAGTATTTT. V is TRBV29-1 and J is TRBJ2-3, with 9 bases fitting TRBD2. CDR1 and CDR2 (germline): SQVTM, ANQGSEA. Germline trimming cut 7 bases from V and 0 bases from J; bases unmatched to any gene: 14. The length of the CDR3 is 17 residues.

The chain recombines TRBV27 with TRBJ2-2, with 8 positions matching TRBD2. V trimming: 5 bases; J trimming: 5 bases; junction bases outside the gene matches: 4. Germline lookup yields CDR1 MNHEY and CDR2 SMNVEV (reference sequence). CDR3 length: 14 residues. The CDR3 reads CASSGLAGTGELFF. The CDR3 DNA is TGTGCCAGCAGTGGACTAGCAGGGACCGGGGAGCTGTTTTTT.

The gene calls are TRBV2 and TRBJ2-5; D possibly uses TRBD1 or TRBD2 (5 bases each). This CDR3 spans 14 amino acids. Germline CDR1 reads SNHLY; CDR2 reads FYNNEI. V shed 6 bases and J shed 3 bases, with 14 bases lying between them. CDR3 protein: CASSRTGHEETQYF. The CDR3, as DNA: TGTGCCAGCAGCCGTACGGGGCACGAAGAGACCCAGTACTTC.

The sample holds a few counts of this clone. This rearrangement joins TRBV30 to TRBJ2-4, with D uncertain. The CDR3 totals 12 residues. From germline, CDR1 is GTSNPN and CDR2 SVGIG (reference sequence). V gave up 0 bases and J gave up 14 bases, with 14 bases separating them. In nucleotides, the CDR3 is TGTGCCTGGAGTGTAAAAGGAGAAACGGAGTACTTC. Encoded protein: CAWSVKGETEYF.

The chain carries TRBV11-1 and TRBJ2-6; D call uncertain. The CDR3 covers 13 residues. V dropped 8 bases and J dropped 2 bases, with 7 bases sitting between them. Germline CDR1 and CDR2: SGHAT and FQDESV (reference sequence). The CDR3 loop reads CASYPAGANVLTF. CDR3 bases: TGTGCCAGCTACCCCGCTGGGGCCAACGTCCTGACTTTC.

The chain links TRBV2 to TRBJ2-7; D is undetermined. The V end lost 4 bases, the J end lost 0 bases, and 7 bases lay between the germline ends. In germline, CDR1 is SNHLY, CDR2 FYNNEI. CDR3 size: 13 residues. CDR3 in DNA: TGTGCCAGCAGTGGTGGTCCCTCCTACGAGCAGTACTTC. It codes for CASSGGPSYEQYF.

The chain is built from TRBV5-6 and TRBJ2-7; D uncertain. Trimming took 3 bases from V and 2 from J, leaving 12 bases between them. The CDR3 sequence is 14 residues long. Germline CDR1 SGHDT, CDR2 YYEEEE. The CDR3 DNA reads TGTGCCAGCAGCTCGTTTACCCCAGCCTACGAGCAGTACTTC. Translated, it gives CASSSFTPAYEQYF.

This sequence joins TRBV6-5 and TRBJ1-2; 7 nucleotides match TRBD1. CDR3 size: 14 residues. Germline CDR1 is MNHEY and CDR2 is SVGAGI. J gave up 6 bases and V 6 bases, and 10 bases lay outside the gene matches. CDR3 sequence: CASRQRTGRHGYTF. For the CDR3, the DNA is TGTGCCAGCAGACAGCGGACAGGTCGGCATGGCTACACCTTC.

The V gene is TRBV18, the J gene TRBJ2-4, with 8 bases matching TRBD2. The V gene's germline CDR1 is KGHSH and CDR2 LQKENI. The J segment lost 5 bases and the V segment lost 4 bases, leaving 4 bases of the junction unmatched. The CDR3 runs to 14 residues. The CDR3 protein is CASSRGLGENIQYF. For the CDR3, the DNA is TGTGCCAGCTCACGGGGACTAGGAGAAAACATTCAGTACTTC. Looking up the rest from reference TRBV18 and TRBJ2-4 gives the full variable domain: NAGVMQNPRHLVRRRGQEARLRCSPMKGHSHVYWYRQLPEEGLKFMVYLQKENIIDESGMPKERFSAEFPKEGPSILRIQQVVRGDSAAYFCASSRGLGENIQYFGAGTRLSVL.

The gene calls are TRBV6-1 and TRBJ2-5; a weak D match, TRBD2 (5 bases). CDR1 is MNHNS, CDR2 SASEGT, per germline. This CDR3 comprises 13 residues. Trimming removed 7 bases from V and 4 bases from J, with 13 bases in between. CDR3 in DNA: TGTGCCAGCAATAGGGAGCGCCGAGAGACCCAGTACTTC. This codes for CASNRERRETQYF.

This clone was counted only a few times. The chain combines TRBV10-3 with TRBJ2-7, with D possibly TRBD1 on 6 matching bases. Germline CDR1 and CDR2: ENHRY and SYGVKD. CDR3 length equals 13 residues. Trimming pared 6 bases from V and 2 bases from J, leaving 11 bases between. The CDR3 bases are TGTGCCATCAGCCCCGACAGGCCCTACGAGCAGTACTTC. Encoded protein: CAISPDRPYEQYF.

This chain joins TRBV7-2 and TRBJ1-1, with D maybe TRBD1 (5 bases). Looked up from germline, CDR1 is SGHTA and CDR2 is FQGNSA. The V end lost 5 bases, the J end lost 12 bases, and 16 bases lay between the germline ends. This CDR3 spans 12 amino acids. CDR3 protein: CASSVQGTGSFF. CDR3 nucleotide sequence: TGTGCCAGCAGCGTCCAGGGTACGGGTTCTTTCTTT.